This T cell receptor (beta chain) was documented in a study of blood T cell repertoires in COVID-19 (dated by TCRdb to about 2020). For context, the study as a whole: The collaborator samples originated in the United States, Italy and Spain and spanned the acute and convalescent phases of COVID-19. The prospective study material was composed of cDNA or gDNA derived from T cells, B-cell-depleted T cells, or PBMCs. Subjects who had been exposed to COVID-19, were actively infected with it, or had recovered from it provided the deeply sampled blood TCRbeta repertoires that made up the dataset. The repertoires were released in a freely available public database meant as a resource for research on the immune response to SARS-CoV-2. Samples were obtained from the ongoing ImmuneRACE study (first 160 participants) and from roughly 1,300 subjects provided by 6 global collaborators. A de-identified subject ID, COVID-19 status, age in years and sex were almost always included in the sample metadata. Where HLA class I and class II types were available, the types were taken from metadata supplied by the sample provider, not from assay-based typing. The full study reports these points: Clinical and demographic metadata were provided uncurated, with the amount varying by source and participant.

Concerning this clone: Its target antigen remains unknown. Per-base qualities were not stored, and no clone one base away is much larger.

TCRbeta CDR3 regions were amplified from genomic DNA using the immunoSEQ Assay, a bias-controlled multiplex PCR. The published analysis was carried out like this. Nucleated cell counts per sample were estimated from amplification of reference gene primers within the assay. Sequence reads were collapsed and filtered to measure the absolute abundance of every unique TCRbeta CDR3 rearrangement. For each sample, productive Simpson clonality was calculated as the square root of Simpson's diversity index across productive rearrangements. Sourced from immuneACCESS, this table was stored by TCRdb with only in-frame sequences that have V and J called. A share of the clones is absent; for the studies checked, an unresolved V gene accounts for under half, and the remainder has no known explanation. V and J calls plus clone size are reproduced from that table; the DNA served to infer D and trimming. The sample contains about 68,000 clones, 70% to 90% of them found a single time. The ten top clones hold 3.4% of the sample.

At one collaborating source in Seattle, patients were enrolled during active infection and were followed longitudinally through the course of disease. The collaborating institutions used their own protocols to collect whole blood in K2EDTA tubes. For TCRbeta analysis, collaborators shipped samples as frozen whole blood, isolated PBMCs, or DNA extracted from either of those sample types. This TCR was recovered from a woman in her forties or fifties with COVID-19, enrolled during active disease. The source material was peripheral blood.

The CDR3 sequence is CASSLPGLVESDTQYF. The sequenced DNA: TGTGCCAGCAGTTTACCAGGACTAGTGGAATCAGATACGCAGTATTTT. Here the chain combines TRBV28 and TRBJ2-3, and 7 junction bases match TRBD2. Counted from cysteine to phenylalanine, this CDR3 has 16 amino acids. The only DNA kept is the CDR3, 48 bases in frame from the first base. CDR1 and CDR2, per the germline V gene, are MDHEN and SYDVKM. Trimming accounts for 2 bases at V and 4 bases at J, while the number of junction bases matched to no gene is 9.